The 18 T cell receptor beta chains below were found in one sample sequenced in a study of blood T cell repertoires in COVID-19 (dated by TCRdb to 2018 to 2021). Library prep was done by the immunoSEQ multiplex PCR assay. Sourced from immuneACCESS, this table was stored by TCRdb with only in-frame sequences that have V and J called. A share of the clones is absent; for the studies checked, an unresolved V gene accounts for under half, and the remainder has no known explanation. This sample has about 220,000 clones in its table, and approximately 85% of those were observed once. The ten largest account for around 2.5% of the sample. Sequenced sample: peripheral blood. These TCRs come from a woman aged 65 to 85 with COVID-19, enrolled during active disease.

The genes are TRBV4-2 and TRBJ1-2; no reliable D call. V was shortened by 0 bases and J by 6 bases, with 11 bases between the two germline ends. Germline V gene sequence: CDR1 LGHNA, CDR2 YNFKEQ. The CDR3 totals 14 residues. The CDR3 DNA reads as TGTGCCAGCAGCCAAGAAGGCAGGATTAATGGCTACACCTTC. Its translation: CASSQEGRINGYTF.

Details on this clone: This CDR3 is also generated by other DNA sequences in the sample. DNA of the CDR3: TGCAGCGCTCGGACAGGGGGCAACACTGAAGCTTTCTTT. This gives the protein CSARTGGNTEAFF. This chain connects TRBV29-1 to TRBJ1-1; 11 bases fit TRBD1. The V gene's germline CDR1 is SQVTM and CDR2 ANQGSEA. Trimming took 7 bases from V and 2 from J; bases not matched to a gene: 3. The CDR3 loop spans 13 amino acids.

The chain joins TRBV6-1 to TRBJ1-5, with a possible D match to TRBD1 (6 bases). The CDR3 has 14 residues. With 2 bases removed from V and 9 bases from J, the gap between germline ends came to 14 bases. CDR1 and CDR2 from the germline V gene are MNHNS and SASEGT. CDR3 loop: CASSETGQGLPQHF. The DNA for the CDR3 is TGTGCCAGCAGTGAAACGGGACAAGGCTTGCCCCAGCATTTT.

The chain combines TRBV6-4 with TRBJ2-1; the match to TRBD2 covers 11 bases. The ends lost 6 bases at V and 7 bases at J; junction bases unmatched: 8. The CDR3 runs 15 residues. Looked up from germline, CDR1 is MRHNA and CDR2 is SNTAGT. The CDR3 spells CASSPSSGRYNEQFF. The CDR3 DNA sequence: TGTGCCAGCAGCCCTTCTAGCGGGAGGTATAATGAGCAGTTCTTC.

This clone showed up just once. The V and J genes are TRBV20-1 and TRBJ1-1; 7 positions agree with TRBD1. Looked up from germline, CDR1 is DFQATT and CDR2 is SNEGSKA (reference sequence). The CDR3 is 18 residues long. V shed 3 bases and J 3 bases; nucleotides not matched to a gene: 19. The CDR3 bases are TGCAGTGCTAGTTACCCCGGAACAGGGGCTTTTAAGGACACTGAAGCTTTCTTT. Protein sequence: CSASYPGTGAFKDTEAFF.

The chain carries TRBV11-3 and TRBJ2-7; 7 bases fit TRBD2. CDR1 is SGHNT, CDR2 YENEEA, per germline. The CDR3 loop spans 13 amino acids. V lost 5 bases to trimming and J lost 7 bases; unmatched junction nucleotides: 8. The CDR3 region is CASSPRGVGEQYF. The CDR3 region has the DNA TGTGCCAGCAGCCCCCGGGGGGTGGGGGAGCAGTACTTC. Full variable domain (remainder filled in from reference TRBV11-3 and TRBJ2-7): EAGVVQSPRYKIIEKKQPVAFWCNPISGHNTLYWYLQNLGQGPELLIRYENEEAVDDSQLPKDRFSAERLKGVDSTLKIQPAELGDSAVYLCASSPRGVGEQYFGPGTRLTVT.

The rearrangement links TRBV5-5 to TRBJ1-5; weak D call: TRBD1 (5 bases). This CDR3 comprises 13 residues. Germline CDR1 is SGHKS and CDR2 is YYEKEE (reference sequence). The V end lost 4 bases, the J end lost 5 bases, and 10 bases lay between the germline ends. CDR3 DNA: TGTGCCAGCAGCCCTGACAGTTATCAGCCCCAGCATTTT. Translating gives CASSPDSYQPQHF.

The chain links TRBV7-2 to TRBJ1-5; D possibly corresponds to TRBD1 (5 bases). CDR1 SGHTA and CDR2 FQGNSA come from the germline V gene. V lost 4 bases and J 1 base, leaving 11 bases between the germline ends. CDR3 size: 15 residues. The CDR3 reads CASSSGPGSNQPQHF. The DNA of the CDR3 is TGTGCCAGCAGCTCCGGCCCAGGGAGCAATCAGCCCCAGCATTTT.

In its sample, this clone was seen a few times. The chain recombines TRBV5-4 with TRBJ1-5; the match to TRBD1 covers 7 bases. CDR3 length equals 13 residues. Germline values: CDR1 SGHNT, CDR2 YYREEE (reference sequence). Germline trimming cut 3 bases from V and 8 bases from J; bases unmatched to any gene: 5. The CDR3: CASSSDRVKPQHF. The CDR3 DNA is TGTGCCAGCAGCTCCGACAGGGTGAAGCCCCAGCATTTT.

The rearrangement uses TRBV10-3 and TRBJ2-7; tentative D call: TRBD2 (5 bases). The CDR3 loop spans 13 amino acids. Deletions cut 11 bases from V and 0 bases from J, with 14 bases between. Germline-derived CDR1 and CDR2 are ENHRY and SYGVKD. The CDR3 reads CAAGGTSSYEQYF. CDR3 DNA: TGTGCCGCCGGAGGTACGTCCTCCTACGAGCAGTACTTC.

This sequence joins TRBV2 and TRBJ1-2; weak D call: TRBD1 (6 bases). Germline assignment: CDR1 SNHLY and CDR2 FYNNEI. The CDR3 is made up of 13 amino acids. Trimming removed 7 bases from V and 8 bases from J, with 17 bases in between. As DNA, the CDR3 is TGTGCCAGCACGGCAGGGGTTTTGGACGGCTACACCTTC. Its translation: CASTAGVLDGYTF.

The genes are TRBV7-9 and TRBJ2-1, with 9 bases that match TRBD1. CDR1 SEHNR and CDR2 FQNEAQ come from the germline V gene (reference sequence). Trimming cost V 3 bases and J 1 base; bases outside gene matches: 4. The CDR3 consists of 16 residues. CDR3 loop: CASSFVGTGSYNEQFF. The DNA of the CDR3 is TGTGCCAGCAGCTTTGTTGGGACAGGGTCCTACAATGAGCAGTTCTTC.

This chain joins TRBV6-5 and TRBJ2-7; a weak D match, TRBD1 (6 bases). Germline lookup yields CDR1 MNHEY and CDR2 SVGAGI. This CDR3 comprises 13 residues. V was shortened by 8 bases and J by 3 bases, with 14 bases between the two germline ends. CDR3 sequence (DNA): TGTGCCAGCTCCAGGACAGAGTACTACGAGCAGTACTTC. Amino acids: CASSRTEYYEQYF.

The chain employs TRBV21-1 and TRBJ2-4; the table's D call, TRBD1, was not checked against the DNA. TRBV21-1 is labeled a pseudogene. The CDR3 sequence is 18 residues long. In DNA, the CDR3 is TGTGCCAGCAGCAAAGGATCGGGACAGGGGATATCCAAAAACATTCAGTACTTC. It translates to CASSKGSGQGISKNIQYF.

The rearrangement uses TRBV30 and TRBJ1-3, with 9 positions matching TRBD1. The ends lost 7 bases at V and 4 bases at J; junction bases unmatched: 8. The CDR3 covers 14 residues. CDR1 and CDR2 from the germline V gene are GTSNPN and SVGIG (reference sequence). In DNA form, the CDR3 reads TGTGCCTTGGAGGACAGGGGTTACGGAAACACCATATATTTT. Its translation: CALEDRGYGNTIYF.

This clone was picked up a small number of times. The chain uses TRBV4-2 and TRBJ1-5; no definite D call. The CDR3 is 16 residues long. V lost 2 bases, J lost 1 base, and 12 bases lay in between. Germline V CDR1 and CDR2: LGHNA, YNFKEQ. The CDR3 nucleotides read TGTGCCAGCAGCCAACCGAGCGGGATGAGCAATCAGCCCCAGCATTTT. This sequence encodes CASSQPSGMSNQPQHF.

CDR3 bases: TGTGCCAGCAGCTTAGAGGAGCGGGGGGTCACCGGGGAGCTGTTTTTT. Translation gives CASSLEERGVTGELFF. The chain uses TRBV7-8 and TRBJ2-2; TRBD2 matches at 9 bases. This CDR3 has 16 amino acids. Trimming cost V 1 base and J 4 bases; bases outside gene matches: 4. Per germline, CDR1 SGHVS and CDR2 FQNEAQ.

This clone occurred once. This chain connects TRBV9 to TRBJ1-1; D not resolved. From germline, CDR1 is SGDLS and CDR2 YYNGEE. This CDR3 comprises 14 residues. V lost 5 bases and J lost 1, with 12 bases in between. Here the CDR3 reads CASRREPTNTEAFF. CDR3 sequence (DNA): TGTGCCAGCAGGCGGGAACCGACGAACACTGAAGCTTTCTTT.